The clone carrying this TCR beta chain has only one observation. Generated by immunoSEQ multiplex PCR, the TCRdb table keeps only in-frame clones and is missing some. Seen here are about 330,000 clones, approximately 92% observed once, and the top ten hold about a fifth. The data belong to a study of blood T cell repertoires in COVID-19. Across the study: COVID-19 samples collected from the United States, Italy and Spain covered acute and convalescent phases.

The germline V and J ends were trimmed by 0 bases and 3 bases, with 20 bases remaining between them. Germline CDR1 reads LNHNV; CDR2 reads YYDKDF (reference sequence). The CDR3 sequence is 18 residues long. Those enrolled, adults aged roughly 18 to 89 years, came from some 23 US areas. Which cohort a participant joined came from the clinical history participants gave. The TCR sequence derives from a woman younger than 45 who had recovered from COVID-19. Sequences were obtained from PBMCs or T cells enriched from blood (not recorded which). The J gene is TRBJ1-2, the V gene TRBV15; no clear D. CDR3 nucleotides: TGTGCCACCAGCAGAGACCGTGGCGGGCCATCGGTTTACTATGGCTACACCTTC. Protein: CATSRDRGGPSVYYGYTF. Full variable domain (rest looked up from reference TRBV15 and TRBJ1-2): DAMVIQNPRYQVTQFGKPVTLSCSQTLNHNVMYWYQQKSSQAPKLLFHYYDKDFNNEADTPDNFQSRRPNTSFCFLDIRSPGLGDTAMYLCATSRDRGGPSVYYGYTFGSGTRLTVV.